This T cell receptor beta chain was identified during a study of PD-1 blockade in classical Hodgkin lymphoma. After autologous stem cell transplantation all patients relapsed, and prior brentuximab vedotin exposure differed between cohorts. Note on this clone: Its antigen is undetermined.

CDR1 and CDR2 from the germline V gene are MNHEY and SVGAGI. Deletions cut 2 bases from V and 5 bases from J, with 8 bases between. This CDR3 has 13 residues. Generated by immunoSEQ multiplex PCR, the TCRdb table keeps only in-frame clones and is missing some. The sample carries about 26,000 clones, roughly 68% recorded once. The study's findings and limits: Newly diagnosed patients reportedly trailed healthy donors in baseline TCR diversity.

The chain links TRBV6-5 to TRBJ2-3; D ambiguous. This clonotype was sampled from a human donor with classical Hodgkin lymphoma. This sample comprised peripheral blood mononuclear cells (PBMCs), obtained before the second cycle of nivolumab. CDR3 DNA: TGTGCCAGCAGTTACATTTCGCAAGATACGCAGTATTTT. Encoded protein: CASSYISQDTQYF.